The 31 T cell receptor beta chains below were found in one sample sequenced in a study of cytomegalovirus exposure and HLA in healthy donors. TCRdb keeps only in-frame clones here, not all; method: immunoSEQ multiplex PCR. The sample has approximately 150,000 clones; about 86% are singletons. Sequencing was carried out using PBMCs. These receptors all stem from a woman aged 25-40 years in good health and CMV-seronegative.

As DNA, the CDR3 is TGCGCCAGCAGCCCCCAAGGGGCAGGGGGCACCGGGGAGCTGTTTTTT. Translating it yields CASSPQGAGGTGELFF. The chain couples TRBV4-3 to TRBJ2-2, with 7 positions matching TRBD1. Unmatched junction bases numbered 9, after V lost 4 bases and J lost 4 bases. CDR1 and CDR2 (germline): LGHNA, YSLEER. The CDR3 runs to 16 residues.

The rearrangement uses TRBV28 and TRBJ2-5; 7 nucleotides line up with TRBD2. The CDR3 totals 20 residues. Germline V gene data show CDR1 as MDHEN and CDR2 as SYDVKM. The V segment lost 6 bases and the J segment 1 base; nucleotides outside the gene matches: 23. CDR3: CASSTSRRLAKVRGQETQYF. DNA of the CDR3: TGTGCCAGCAGCACTAGCCGCCGACTAGCTAAGGTTCGGGGCCAAGAGACCCAGTACTTC. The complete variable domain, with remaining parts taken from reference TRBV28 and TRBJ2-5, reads DVKVTQSSRYLVKRTGEKVFLECVQDMDHENMFWYRQDPGLGLRLIYFSYDVKMKEKGDIPEGYSVSREKKERFSLILESASTNQTSMYLCASSTSRRLAKVRGQETQYFGPGTRLLVL.

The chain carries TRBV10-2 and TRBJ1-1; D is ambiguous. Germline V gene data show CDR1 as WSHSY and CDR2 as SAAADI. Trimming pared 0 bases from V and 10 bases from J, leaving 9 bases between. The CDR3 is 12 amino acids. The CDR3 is CASSESLGRAFF. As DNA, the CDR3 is TGCGCCAGCAGTGAGTCCCTCGGGAGAGCTTTCTTT.

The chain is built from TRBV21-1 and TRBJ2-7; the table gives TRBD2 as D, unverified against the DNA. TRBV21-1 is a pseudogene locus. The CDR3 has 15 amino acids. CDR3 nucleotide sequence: TGTGCCAGCAGCAAAAGGTCTAGCGGGGAGTACGAGCAGTACTTC. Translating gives CASSKRSSGEYEQYF.

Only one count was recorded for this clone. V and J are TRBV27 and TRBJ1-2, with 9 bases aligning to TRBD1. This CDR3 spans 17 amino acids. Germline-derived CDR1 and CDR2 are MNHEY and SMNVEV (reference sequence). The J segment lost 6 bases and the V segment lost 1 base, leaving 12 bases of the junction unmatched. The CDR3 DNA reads TGTGCCAGCAGTTTATTTCCCGACAGGGGGGAAGTTAATGGCTACACCTTC. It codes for CASSLFPDRGEVNGYTF.

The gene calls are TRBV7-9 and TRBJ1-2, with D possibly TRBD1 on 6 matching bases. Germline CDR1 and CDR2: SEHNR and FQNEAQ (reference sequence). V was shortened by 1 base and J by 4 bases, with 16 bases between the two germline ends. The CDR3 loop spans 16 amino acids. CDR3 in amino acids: CASSLGTATGVYGYTF. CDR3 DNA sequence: TGTGCCAGCAGCTTAGGCACTGCGACAGGCGTCTATGGCTACACCTTC.

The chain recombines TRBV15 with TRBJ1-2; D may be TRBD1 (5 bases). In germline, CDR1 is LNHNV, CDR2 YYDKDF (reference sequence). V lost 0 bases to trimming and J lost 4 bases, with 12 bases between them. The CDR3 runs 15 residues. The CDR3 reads CATSRDRGSVYGYTF. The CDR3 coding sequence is TGTGCCACCAGCAGAGATAGGGGCTCCGTCTATGGCTACACCTTC.

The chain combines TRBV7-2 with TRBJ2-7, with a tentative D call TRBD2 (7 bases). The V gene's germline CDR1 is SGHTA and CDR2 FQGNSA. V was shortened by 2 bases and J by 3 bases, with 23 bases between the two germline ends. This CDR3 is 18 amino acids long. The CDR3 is CASSLLGGQPGSFYEQYF. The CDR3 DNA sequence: TGTGCCAGCAGCTTATTGGGGGGGCAGCCAGGTTCTTTCTACGAGCAGTACTTC.

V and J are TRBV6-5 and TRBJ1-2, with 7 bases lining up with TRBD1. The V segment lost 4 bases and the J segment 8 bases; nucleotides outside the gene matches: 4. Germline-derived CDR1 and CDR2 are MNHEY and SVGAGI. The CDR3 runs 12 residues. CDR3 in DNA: TGTGCCAGCAGTTCTGACAGGGAAGGCTACACCTTC. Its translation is CASSSDREGYTF.

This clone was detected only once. The CDR3 region has the DNA TGTGCCAGCAGCCCGGCGGGGGGTTCGTCAGATACGCAGTATTTT. It yields the protein CASSPAGGSSDTQYF. The chain is built from TRBV27 and TRBJ2-3, with TRBD2 matching over 8 bases. Germline V CDR1 and CDR2: MNHEY, SMNVEV (reference sequence). J was trimmed by 4 bases and V by 6 bases; bases with no gene match: 9. The CDR3 runs 15 residues.

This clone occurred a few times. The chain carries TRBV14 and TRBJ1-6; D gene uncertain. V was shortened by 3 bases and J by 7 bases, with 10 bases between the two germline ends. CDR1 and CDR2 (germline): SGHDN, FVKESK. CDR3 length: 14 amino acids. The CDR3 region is CASSHATSNSPLHF. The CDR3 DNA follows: TGTGCCAGCAGCCACGCTACTTCGAATTCACCCCTCCACTTT. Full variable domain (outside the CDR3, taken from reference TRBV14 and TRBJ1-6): EAGVTQFPSHSVIEKGQTVTLRCDPISGHDNLYWYRRVMGKEIKFLLHFVKESKQDESGMPNNRFLAERTGGTYSTLKVQPAELEDSGVYFCASSHATSNSPLHFGNGTRLTVT.

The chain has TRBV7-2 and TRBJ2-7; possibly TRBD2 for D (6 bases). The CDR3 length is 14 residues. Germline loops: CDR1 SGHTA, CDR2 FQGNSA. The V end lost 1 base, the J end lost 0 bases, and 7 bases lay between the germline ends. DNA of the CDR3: TGTGCCAGCAGCTTAGGCGGGAACTCCTACGAGCAGTACTTC. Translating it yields CASSLGGNSYEQYF.

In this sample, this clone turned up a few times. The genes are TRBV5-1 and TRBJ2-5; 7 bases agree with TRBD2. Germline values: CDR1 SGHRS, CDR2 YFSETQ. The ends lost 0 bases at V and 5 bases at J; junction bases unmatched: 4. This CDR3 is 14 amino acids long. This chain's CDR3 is CASSLASGMETQYF. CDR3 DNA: TGCGCCAGCAGCTTGGCCAGCGGGATGGAGACCCAGTACTTC. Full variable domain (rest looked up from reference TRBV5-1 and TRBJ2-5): KAGVTQTPRYLIKTRGQQVTLSCSPISGHRSVSWYQQTPGQGLQFLFEYFSETQRNKGNFPGRFSGRQFSNSRSEMNVSTLELGDSALYLCASSLASGMETQYFGPGTRLLVL.

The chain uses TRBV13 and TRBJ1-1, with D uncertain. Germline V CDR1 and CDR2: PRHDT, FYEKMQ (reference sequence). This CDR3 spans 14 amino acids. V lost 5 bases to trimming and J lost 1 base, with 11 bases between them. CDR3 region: CASSPTVTNTEAFF. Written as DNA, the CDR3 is TGTGCCAGCAGCCCTACAGTGACGAACACTGAAGCTTTCTTT.

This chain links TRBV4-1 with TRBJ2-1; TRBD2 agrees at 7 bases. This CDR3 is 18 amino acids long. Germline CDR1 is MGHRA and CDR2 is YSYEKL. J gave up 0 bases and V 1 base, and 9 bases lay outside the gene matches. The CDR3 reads CASSQGEGEVSSYNEQFF. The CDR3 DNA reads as TGCGCCAGCAGCCAAGGGGAGGGCGAGGTCAGCTCCTACAATGAGCAGTTCTTC.

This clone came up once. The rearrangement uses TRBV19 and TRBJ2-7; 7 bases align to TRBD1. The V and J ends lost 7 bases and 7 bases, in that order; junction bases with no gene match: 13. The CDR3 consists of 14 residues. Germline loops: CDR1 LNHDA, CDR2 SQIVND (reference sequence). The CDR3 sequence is CASKTRQGEGEQYF. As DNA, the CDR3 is TGTGCCAGTAAGACAAGACAGGGAGAAGGTGAGCAGTACTTC.

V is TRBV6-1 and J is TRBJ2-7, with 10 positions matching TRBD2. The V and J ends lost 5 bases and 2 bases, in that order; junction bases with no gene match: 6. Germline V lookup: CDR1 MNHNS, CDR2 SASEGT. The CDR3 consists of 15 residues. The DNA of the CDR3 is TGTGCCAGCAGTACTTCCGGGACTAGCGCCTACGAGCAGTACTTC. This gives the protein CASSTSGTSAYEQYF.

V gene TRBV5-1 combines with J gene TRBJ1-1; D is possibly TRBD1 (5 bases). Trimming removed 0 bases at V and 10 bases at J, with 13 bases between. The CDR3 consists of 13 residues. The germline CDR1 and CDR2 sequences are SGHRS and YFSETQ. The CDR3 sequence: CASSLVGGSGAFF. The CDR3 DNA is TGCGCCAGCAGCTTGGTGGGGGGATCAGGAGCTTTCTTT. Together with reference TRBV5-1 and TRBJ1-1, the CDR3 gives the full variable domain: KAGVTQTPRYLIKTRGQQVTLSCSPISGHRSVSWYQQTPGQGLQFLFEYFSETQRNKGNFPGRFSGRQFSNSRSEMNVSTLELGDSALYLCASSLVGGSGAFFGQGTRLTVV.

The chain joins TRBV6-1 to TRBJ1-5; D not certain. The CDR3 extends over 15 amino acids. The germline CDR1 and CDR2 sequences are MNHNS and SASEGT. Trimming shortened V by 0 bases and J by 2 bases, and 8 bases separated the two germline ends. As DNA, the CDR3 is TGTGCCAGCAGTGAAGCGCGCCGGGGCAATCAGCCCCAGCATTTT. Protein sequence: CASSEARRGNQPQHF.

CDR3 sequence reads: CASSLPQRGTGELFF. The CDR3 DNA follows: TGTGCCAGCAGCTTGCCACAAAGGGGGACCGGGGAGCTGTTTTTT. This chain connects TRBV5-6 to TRBJ2-2, with D possibly TRBD1 on 6 matching bases. Trimming shortened V by 1 base and J by 5 bases, and 12 bases separated the two germline ends. Germline CDR1 SGHDT, CDR2 YYEEEE. CDR3 length equals 15 residues.

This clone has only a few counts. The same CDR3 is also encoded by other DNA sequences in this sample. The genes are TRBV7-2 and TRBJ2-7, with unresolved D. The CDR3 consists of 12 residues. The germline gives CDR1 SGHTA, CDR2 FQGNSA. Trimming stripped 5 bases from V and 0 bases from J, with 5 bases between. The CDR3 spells CASSPSSYEQYF. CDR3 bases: TGTGCCAGCAGCCCGAGCTCCTACGAGCAGTACTTC.

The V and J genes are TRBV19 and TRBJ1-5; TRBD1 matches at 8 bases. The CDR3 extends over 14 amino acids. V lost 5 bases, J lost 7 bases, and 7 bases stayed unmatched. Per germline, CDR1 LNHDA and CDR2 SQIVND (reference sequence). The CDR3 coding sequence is TGTGCCAGTAGTTCAGGGGGCGCGGGACAGCCCCAGCATTTT. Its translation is CASSSGGAGQPQHF.

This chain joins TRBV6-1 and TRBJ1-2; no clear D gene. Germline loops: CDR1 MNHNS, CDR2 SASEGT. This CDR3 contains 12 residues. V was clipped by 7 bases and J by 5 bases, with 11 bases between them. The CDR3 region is CASTTDPYGYTF. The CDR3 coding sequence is TGTGCCAGCACCACAGACCCTTATGGCTACACCTTC.

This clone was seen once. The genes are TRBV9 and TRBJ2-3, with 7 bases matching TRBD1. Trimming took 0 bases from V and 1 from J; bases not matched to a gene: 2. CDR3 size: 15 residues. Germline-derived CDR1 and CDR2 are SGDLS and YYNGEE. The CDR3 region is CASSVVTGGTDTQYF. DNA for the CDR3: TGTGCCAGCAGCGTAGTAACAGGGGGCACAGATACGCAGTATTTT.

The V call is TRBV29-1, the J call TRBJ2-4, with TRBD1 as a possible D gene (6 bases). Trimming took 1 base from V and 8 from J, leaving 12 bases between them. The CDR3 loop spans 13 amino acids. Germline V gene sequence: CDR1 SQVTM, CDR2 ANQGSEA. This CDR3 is CSVEGLGGHIQYF. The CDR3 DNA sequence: TGCAGCGTTGAAGGACTTGGGGGCCACATTCAGTACTTC.

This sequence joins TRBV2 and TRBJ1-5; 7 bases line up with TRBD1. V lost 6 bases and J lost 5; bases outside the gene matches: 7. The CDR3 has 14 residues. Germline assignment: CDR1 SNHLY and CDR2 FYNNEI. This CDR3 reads CASRPGTDHQPQHF. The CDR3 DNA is TGTGCCAGCAGGCCCGGGACAGACCATCAGCCCCAGCATTTT. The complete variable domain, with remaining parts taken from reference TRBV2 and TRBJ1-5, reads EPEVTQTPSHQVTQMGQEVILRCVPISNHLYFYWYRQILGQKVEFLVSFYNNEISEKSEIFDDQFSVERPDGSNFTLKIRSTKLEDSAMYFCASRPGTDHQPQHFGDGTRLSIL.

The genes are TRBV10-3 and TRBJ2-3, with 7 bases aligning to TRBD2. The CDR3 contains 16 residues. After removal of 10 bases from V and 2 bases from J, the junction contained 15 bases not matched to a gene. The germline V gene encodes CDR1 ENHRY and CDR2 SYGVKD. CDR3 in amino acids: CASGLGGRGTTDTQYF. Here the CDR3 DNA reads TGTGCCAGTGGGCTGGGGGGGAGAGGGACCACAGATACGCAGTATTTT.

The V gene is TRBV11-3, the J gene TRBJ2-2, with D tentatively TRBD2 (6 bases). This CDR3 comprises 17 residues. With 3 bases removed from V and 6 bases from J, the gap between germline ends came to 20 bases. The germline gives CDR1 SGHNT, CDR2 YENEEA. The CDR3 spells CASSLSIWGDAAGELFF. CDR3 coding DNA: TGTGCCAGCAGCTTGAGCATTTGGGGGGACGCCGCCGGGGAGCTGTTTTTT.

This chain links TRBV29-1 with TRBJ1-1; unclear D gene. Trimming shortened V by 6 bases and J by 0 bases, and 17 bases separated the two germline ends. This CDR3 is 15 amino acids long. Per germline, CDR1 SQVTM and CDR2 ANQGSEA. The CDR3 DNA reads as TGCAGCGTAGGAGGTTCCCCCCAAATGAACACTGAAGCTTTCTTT. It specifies CSVGGSPQMNTEAFF.

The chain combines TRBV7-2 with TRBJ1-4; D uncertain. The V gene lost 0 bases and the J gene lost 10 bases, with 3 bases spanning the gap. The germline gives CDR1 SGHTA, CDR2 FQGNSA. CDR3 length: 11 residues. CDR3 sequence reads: CASSLAGKLFF. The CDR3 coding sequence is TGTGCCAGCAGCTTAGCCGGAAAACTGTTTTTT.

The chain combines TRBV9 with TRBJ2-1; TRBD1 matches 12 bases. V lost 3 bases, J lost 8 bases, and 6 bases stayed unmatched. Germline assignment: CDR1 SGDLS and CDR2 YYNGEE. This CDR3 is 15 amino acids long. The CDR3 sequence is CASSARDRGRDEQFF. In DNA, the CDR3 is TGTGCCAGCAGCGCCCGGGACAGGGGGCGAGATGAGCAGTTCTTC. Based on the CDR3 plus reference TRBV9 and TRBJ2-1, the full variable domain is DSGVTQTPKHLITATGQRVTLRCSPRSGDLSVYWYQQSLDQGLQFLIQYYNGEERAKGNILERFSAQQFPDLHSELNLSSLELGDSALYFCASSARDRGRDEQFFGPGTRLTVL.